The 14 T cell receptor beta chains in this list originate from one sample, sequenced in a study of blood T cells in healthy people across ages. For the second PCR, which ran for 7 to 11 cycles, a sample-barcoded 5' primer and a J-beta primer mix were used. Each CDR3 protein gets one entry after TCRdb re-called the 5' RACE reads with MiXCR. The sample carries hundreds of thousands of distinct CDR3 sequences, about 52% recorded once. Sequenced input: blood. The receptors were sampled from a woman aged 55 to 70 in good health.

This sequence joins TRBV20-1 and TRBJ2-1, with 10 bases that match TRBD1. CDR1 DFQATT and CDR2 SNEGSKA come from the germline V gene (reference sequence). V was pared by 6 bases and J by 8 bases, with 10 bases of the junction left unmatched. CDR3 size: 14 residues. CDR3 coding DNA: TGCAGTGCGCTGGGACAGGGGAAACGGGATGAGCAGTTCTTC. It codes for CSALGQGKRDEQFF.

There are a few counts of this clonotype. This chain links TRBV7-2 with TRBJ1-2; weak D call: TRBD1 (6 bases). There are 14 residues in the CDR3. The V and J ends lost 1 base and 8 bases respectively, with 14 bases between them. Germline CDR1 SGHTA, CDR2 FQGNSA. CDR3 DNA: TGTGCCAGCAGCTTAGTTCGGGGGCTGGAAGGCTACACCTTC. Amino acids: CASSLVRGLEGYTF.

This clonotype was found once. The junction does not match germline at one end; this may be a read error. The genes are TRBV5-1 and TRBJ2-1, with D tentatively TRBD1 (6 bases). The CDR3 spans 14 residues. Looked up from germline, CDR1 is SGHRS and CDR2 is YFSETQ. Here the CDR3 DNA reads TGCGCCAGCGGCTTGGGAGACAGGTACAATGAGCAGTTCTTC. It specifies CASGLGDRYNEQFF.

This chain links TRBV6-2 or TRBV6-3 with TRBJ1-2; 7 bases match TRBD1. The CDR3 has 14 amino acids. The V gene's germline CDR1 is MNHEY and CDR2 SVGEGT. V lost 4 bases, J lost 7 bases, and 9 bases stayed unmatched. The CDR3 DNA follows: TGTGCCAGCAGTTTGGAGGGGGCTTACTCTGGCTACACCTTC. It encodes CASSLEGAYSGYTF.

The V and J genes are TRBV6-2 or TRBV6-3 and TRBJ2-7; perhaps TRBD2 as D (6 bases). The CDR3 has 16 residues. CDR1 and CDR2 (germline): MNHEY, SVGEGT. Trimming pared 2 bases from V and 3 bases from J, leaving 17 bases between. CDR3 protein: CASSYGGGTPIYEQYF. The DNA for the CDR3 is TGTGCCAGCAGTTACGGCGGCGGGACGCCTATCTACGAGCAGTACTTC.

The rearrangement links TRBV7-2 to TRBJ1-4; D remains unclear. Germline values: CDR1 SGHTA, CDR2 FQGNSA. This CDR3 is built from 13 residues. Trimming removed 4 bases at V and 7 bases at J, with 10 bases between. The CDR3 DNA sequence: TGTGCCAGCAGCTCGGAGACGGTTGAAAAACTGTTTTTT. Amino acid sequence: CASSSETVEKLFF. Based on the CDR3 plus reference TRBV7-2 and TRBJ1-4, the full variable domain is GAGVSQSPSNKVTEKGKDVELRCDPISGHTALYWYRQSLGQGLEFLIYFQGNSAPDKSGLPSDRFSAERTGGSVSTLTIQRTQQEDSAVYLCASSSETVEKLFFGSGTQLSVL.

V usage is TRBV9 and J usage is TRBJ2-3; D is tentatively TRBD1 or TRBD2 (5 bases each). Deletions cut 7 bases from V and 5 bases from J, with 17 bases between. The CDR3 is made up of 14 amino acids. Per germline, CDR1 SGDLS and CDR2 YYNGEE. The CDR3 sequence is CASARDPREDTQYF. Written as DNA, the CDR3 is TGTGCCAGCGCCCGGGACCCTAGGGAAGATACGCAGTATTTT.

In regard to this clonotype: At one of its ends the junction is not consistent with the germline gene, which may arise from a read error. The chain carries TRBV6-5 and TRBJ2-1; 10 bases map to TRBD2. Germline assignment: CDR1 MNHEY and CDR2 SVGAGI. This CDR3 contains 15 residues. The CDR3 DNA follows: TGTGCCAGCAGGGCAGCGGGAGGGACTTACAATGGGCAGTTCTTC. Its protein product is CASRAAGGTYNGQFF.

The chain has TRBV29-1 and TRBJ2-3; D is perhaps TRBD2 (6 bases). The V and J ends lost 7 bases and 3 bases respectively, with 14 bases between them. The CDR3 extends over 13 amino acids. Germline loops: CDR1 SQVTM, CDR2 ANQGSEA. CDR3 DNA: TGCAGCGGTAACACCGGGGGAACAGATACGCAGTATTTT. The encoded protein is CSGNTGGTDTQYF.

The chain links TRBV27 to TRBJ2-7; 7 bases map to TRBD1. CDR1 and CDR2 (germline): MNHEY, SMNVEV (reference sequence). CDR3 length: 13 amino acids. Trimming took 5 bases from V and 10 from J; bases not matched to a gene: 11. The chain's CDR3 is CASSPQGIPIQYF. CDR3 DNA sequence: TGTGCCAGCAGTCCACAGGGGATCCCGATTCAGTACTTC.

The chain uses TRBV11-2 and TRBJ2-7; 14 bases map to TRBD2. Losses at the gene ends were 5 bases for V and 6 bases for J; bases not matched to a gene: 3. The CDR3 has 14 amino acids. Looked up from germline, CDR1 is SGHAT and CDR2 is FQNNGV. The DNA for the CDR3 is TGTGCCAGCAGCCGCGGACTAGCGGGAGGCGAGCAGTACTTC. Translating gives CASSRGLAGGEQYF. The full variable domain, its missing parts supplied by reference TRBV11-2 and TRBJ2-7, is EAGVAQSPRYKIIEKRQSVAFWCNPISGHATLYWYQQILGQGPKLLIQFQNNGVVDDSQLPKDRFSAERLKGVDSTLKIQPAKLEDSAVYLCASSRGLAGGEQYFGPGTRLTVT.

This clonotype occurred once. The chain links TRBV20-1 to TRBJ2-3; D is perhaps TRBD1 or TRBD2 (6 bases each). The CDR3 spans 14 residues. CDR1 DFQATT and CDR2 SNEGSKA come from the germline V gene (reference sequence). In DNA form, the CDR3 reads TGCGGGGGGCTGTGGGCTAGCATAACAGATACGCAGTATTTT. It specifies CGGLWASITDTQYF.

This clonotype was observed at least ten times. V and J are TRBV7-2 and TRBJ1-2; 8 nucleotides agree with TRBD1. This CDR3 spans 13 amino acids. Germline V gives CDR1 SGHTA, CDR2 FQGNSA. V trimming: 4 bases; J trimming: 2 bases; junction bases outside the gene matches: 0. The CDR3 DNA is TGTGCCAGCAGCTGGACAGGGAACTATGGCTACACCTTC. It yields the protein CASSWTGNYGYTF.

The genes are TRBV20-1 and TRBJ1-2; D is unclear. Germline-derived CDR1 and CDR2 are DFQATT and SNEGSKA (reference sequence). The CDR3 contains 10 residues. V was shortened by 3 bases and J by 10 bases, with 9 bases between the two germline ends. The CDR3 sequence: CSARRHLYTF. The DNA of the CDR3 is TGCAGTGCTAGGCGACACCTCTACACCTTC.